Included here is one TCR beta chain sequence, with context. The target of this receptor is not known. No per-base quality is available; no much larger clone lies one base away. The same CDR3 also results from other DNA sequences found in this sample. The immunoSEQ Assay, a bias-controlled multiplex PCR, was used to amplify TCRbeta CDR3 regions from genomic DNA. The study's processing was this. The number of nucleated cells in each sample was estimated by amplification of reference gene primers within the assay. To quantify the absolute abundance of each unique TCRbeta CDR3 rearrangement, sequence reads were collapsed and filtered. For each sample, productive Simpson clonality was calculated by taking the square root of Simpson's diversity index across productive rearrangements. The table comes from immuneACCESS by way of TCRdb, which keeps in-frame sequences with V and J called. Part of the clones is missing from these tables; in studies checked, under half for an unresolved V gene and the rest for unknown reasons. V and J calls and clone size follow that table, whereas D and trimming were derived from the DNA. Within this sample are 300,000 to 350,000 clones, with roughly 84% of them counted one time only. Clones ranked in the top ten supply roughly 1% of the sample.

Participants in the prospective study were aged roughly 18 to 89 years, lived in 24 United States geographic areas, and enrolled through a virtual design. Cohort assignment in the prospective study relied on participant-reported clinical history from a screening survey and a study questionnaire. ImmuneRACE Cohort 3 recovered participants were defined by two consecutive negative NP/OP PCR tests, healthcare professional clearance, or symptom resolution. In the prospective study, mobile phlebotomists collected whole blood, serum and a nasopharyngeal or oropharyngeal swab from each participant. Participants in the prospective study had the option to provide additional blood draws and questionnaires over a 2-month period. Before DNA extraction, prospective study blood samples were shipped either frozen or at room temperature. This sample is drawn from a study of blood T cell repertoires in COVID-19 (dated by TCRdb to the early 2020s). The study in broad terms: Samples covering the acute and convalescent phases of COVID-19 were provided by collaborators in the United States, Italy and Spain. The prospective study material was composed of cDNA or gDNA derived from T cells, B-cell-depleted T cells, or PBMCs. The dataset comprised deeply sampled blood TCRbeta repertoires from subjects exposed to, actively infected with, or recovered from COVID-19. The repertoires were released in a freely available public database intended as a resource for research on the immune response to SARS-CoV-2. Samples came from the ongoing ImmuneRACE study (first 160 participants) plus 1,254 subjects from 6 global collaborators. Nearly every sample came with metadata listing a de-identified subject ID, COVID-19 status, age in years and sex. HLA class I and class II types, where available, came from metadata supplied by the sample provider rather than from assay-based typing. The paper as a whole reports these results and caveats: The amount of clinical and demographic metadata varied by source and participant and was provided uncurated.

CDR1 is given as MDHEN and CDR2 as SYDVKM, both from the germline V gene. V and J are truncated by 2 bases and 3 bases respectively, leaving an intervening sequence of 8 bases. The CDR3 measures 14 amino acids from cysteine to phenylalanine. CDR3 DNA only is kept here, 42 bases in frame from base 1. Sequences were obtained from PBMCs or T cells enriched from blood (not recorded which). This clonotype was obtained from a woman younger than 45 who had recovered from COVID-19. The chain is assembled from TRBV28 and TRBJ1-5; D gene: possibly TRBD1, on 5 matching bases. In nucleotides, the sequence is TGTGCCAGCAGTTTAGGGGGGGTCAATCAGCCCCAGCATTTT. Its protein is CASSLGGVNQPQHF. Outside the CDR3, residues come from the reference TRBV28 and TRBJ1-5 proteins, so the full variable domain is: DVKVTQSSRYLVKRTGEKVFLECVQDMDHENMFWYRQDPGLGLRLIYFSYDVKMKEKGDIPEGYSVSREKKERFSLILESASTNQTSMYLCASSLGGVNQPQHFGDGTRLSIL.